Listed here are 19 T cell receptor beta chains from one sample, sequenced in a study of shared clonotypes between healthy human individuals. Profiled with immunoSEQ multiplex PCR; TCRdb holds only in-frame clones, not every one. Among more than 550,000 clones listed, roughly 72% were seen once. Sequences were obtained from memory CD4+ T cells sorted from blood. Stated subset: CD45RA-negative fraction. These TCRs come from a woman in her thirties in good health.

The CDR3 protein is CSVERAGGGTGELFF. The CDR3 region has the DNA TGCAGCGTTGAGAGAGCGGGAGGAGGGACCGGGGAGCTGTTTTTT. The V and J genes are TRBV29-1 and TRBJ2-2, with 9 positions matching TRBD2. The CDR3 is made up of 15 amino acids. Germline values: CDR1 SQVTM, CDR2 ANQGSEA. The ends lost 3 bases at V and 5 bases at J; junction bases unmatched: 7.

The chain combines TRBV12-2 with TRBJ2-6. TRBV12-2 corresponds to a pseudogene. The CDR3 loop spans 17 amino acids. In DNA form, the CDR3 reads TGTGCAAGTCGCTGTAAGGACGGATCCTCTGGGGCCAACGTCCTGACTTTC. Its protein product is CASRCKDGSSGANVLTF.

This clone showed up many times. This sample includes further DNA sequences coding for the same CDR3. The chain is built from TRBV5-1 and TRBJ1-2, with 8 bases that match TRBD1. The J segment lost 4 bases and the V segment lost 4 bases, leaving 3 bases of the junction unmatched. CDR1 is SGHRS, CDR2 YFSETQ, per germline. This CDR3 contains 13 residues. CDR3 loop: CASSVQGVYGYTF. CDR3 DNA sequence: TGCGCCAGCAGCGTACAGGGGGTCTATGGCTACACCTTC.

The chain uses TRBV5-1 and TRBJ2-5; the D is unclear. Germline CDR1 SGHRS, CDR2 YFSETQ. Trimming took 3 bases from V and 5 from J, leaving 14 bases between them. The CDR3 has 14 amino acids. CDR3 loop: CASSSPVGSETQYF. The CDR3 DNA follows: TGCGCCAGCAGCTCCCCGGTCGGCTCCGAGACCCAGTACTTC.

This chain joins TRBV7-2 and TRBJ2-2, with TRBD1 identical over 8 bases. This CDR3 region has 15 residues. V was pared by 5 bases and J by 0 bases, with 2 bases of the junction left unmatched. Germline CDR1 is SGHTA and CDR2 is FQGNSA. The CDR3 spells CASSTQGANTGELFF. DNA of the CDR3: TGTGCCAGCAGCACACAGGGGGCGAACACCGGGGAGCTGTTTTTT.

This chain links TRBV2 with TRBJ2-4; 7 positions agree with TRBD2. This CDR3 is built from 15 residues. The V and J ends lost 4 bases and 0 bases, in that order; junction bases with no gene match: 3. Germline V CDR1 and CDR2: SNHLY, FYNNEI. The CDR3 region has the DNA TGTGCCAGCAGTGCCCTAGCGGTAGCCAAAAACATTCAGTACTTC. Translating it yields CASSALAVAKNIQYF.

About this clone: A far larger clone is only one base removed, so a read error is likely. Other DNA sequences in this sample translate to the same CDR3. J is TRBJ1-1 and V is TRBV28; D gene uncertain. From germline, CDR1 is MDHEN and CDR2 SYDVKM. V was pared by 5 bases and J by 1 base, with 5 bases between. This CDR3 is built from 12 residues. CDR3 DNA: TGTGCCAGCAGTGCATCGAACACTGAAGCTTTCTTT. This gives the protein CASSASNTEAFF.

This clone was found a few times. V is TRBV2 and J is TRBJ1-2; TRBD1 matches 9 bases. Germline CDR1 and CDR2: SNHLY and FYNNEI. V gave up 6 bases and J gave up 5 bases; unmatched junction bases: 7. This CDR3 has 14 residues. The CDR3 DNA sequence: TGTGCCAGCAGGGGGGACAGGGACTCGTATGGCTACACCTTC. Translated: CASRGDRDSYGYTF.

V and J are TRBV5-4 and TRBJ1-1; D gene ambiguous. The CDR3 runs to 15 residues. CDR1 SGHNT and CDR2 YYREEE come from the germline V gene (reference sequence). V lost 9 bases, J lost 2 bases, and 20 bases lay in between. DNA for the CDR3: TGTGCCACCGGGGTTCCGGGGAGGGCCAACACTGAAGCTTTCTTT. Its protein product is CATGVPGRANTEAFF.

This clone was observed a handful of times. The chain combines TRBV6-1 with TRBJ1-1, with D perhaps matching TRBD1 (5 bases). The CDR3 totals 15 residues. Germline CDR1 MNHNS, CDR2 SASEGT. The germline V and J ends were trimmed by 6 bases and 0 bases, with 14 bases remaining between them. CDR3 amino acids: CASRVVETVNTEAFF. CDR3 nucleotides: TGTGCCAGCAGGGTAGTGGAGACAGTGAACACTGAAGCTTTCTTT.

Only one count was recorded for this clone. The chain joins TRBV2 to TRBJ2-7; 8 bases line up with TRBD1. This CDR3 is 15 amino acids long. V dropped 5 bases and J dropped 7; count of bases not matched to a gene: 13. Germline CDR1 is SNHLY and CDR2 is FYNNEI. Here the CDR3 reads CASSTGQGDSSEQYF. CDR3 DNA sequence: TGTGCCAGCAGTACTGGACAGGGAGACTCTAGTGAGCAGTACTTC.

This sequence joins TRBV14 and TRBJ2-7; no reliable D call. Trimming took 1 base from V and 4 from J, leaving 11 bases between them. In germline, CDR1 is SGHDN, CDR2 FVKESK. The length of the CDR3 is 14 residues. CDR3 residues: CASSQAFRDYEQYF. DNA for the CDR3: TGTGCCAGCAGCCAAGCATTTAGGGATTACGAGCAGTACTTC.

A few counts support this clone. The chain joins TRBV2 to TRBJ1-1; 7 bases agree with TRBD1. Germline lookup yields CDR1 SNHLY and CDR2 FYNNEI. CDR3 length equals 13 residues. J was trimmed by 7 bases and V by 6 bases; bases with no gene match: 8. The CDR3, as DNA: TGTGCCAGCAGAGAGACAGGGCGGGGTGAAGCTTTCTTT. It specifies CASRETGRGEAFF.

A single count supports this clone. J is TRBJ2-7 and V is TRBV16, with D perhaps TRBD1 (5 bases). V was pared by 4 bases and J by 5 bases, with 9 bases between. Germline CDR1 KGHSY, CDR2 FQNENV. CDR3 length: 12 amino acids. This chain's CDR3 is CASSRLTDEQYF. CDR3 DNA sequence: TGTGCCAGCAGCCGATTGACAGACGAGCAGTACTTC.

The V and J genes are TRBV28 and TRBJ2-1, with D uncertain. Trimming removed 6 bases from V and 8 bases from J, with 20 bases in between. This CDR3 contains 15 residues. In germline, CDR1 is MDHEN, CDR2 SYDVKM. DNA of the CDR3: TGTGCCAGCAGCCTACCCGGCCCCCAGGCGTATGAGCAGTTCTTC. Its protein is CASSLPGPQAYEQFF.

The count of this clone is one. The gene calls are TRBV7-3 and TRBJ2-3; D may be TRBD2 (5 bases). V was trimmed by 5 bases and J by 3 bases, leaving 15 bases between them. The CDR3 is 15 residues long. Germline CDR1 and CDR2: SGHTA and FQGTGA. In DNA form, the CDR3 reads TGTGCCAGCAGCCCCGGACGAGGACTTACAGATACGCAGTATTTT. Its translation is CASSPGRGLTDTQYF.

Many counts were recorded for this clone. The same CDR3 is also encoded by other DNA sequences in this sample. The chain links TRBV5-1 to TRBJ2-2; D remains ambiguous. The germline CDR1 and CDR2 sequences are SGHRS and YFSETQ. V dropped 4 bases and J dropped 4 bases, with 11 bases sitting between them. This CDR3 has 14 amino acids. The CDR3 region is CASSPGTTTGELFF. CDR3 in DNA: TGCGCCAGCAGCCCTGGCACTACCACCGGGGAGCTGTTTTTT.

This chain joins TRBV4-1 and TRBJ1-4, with 7 bases fitting TRBD1. Germline V gives CDR1 MGHRA, CDR2 YSYEKL. The ends lost 1 base at V and 3 bases at J; junction bases unmatched: 5. The CDR3 length is 16 residues. As DNA, the CDR3 is TGCGCCAGCAGCCAAGCAGACAGGGCAGCTAATGAAAAACTGTTTTTT. This sequence encodes CASSQADRAANEKLFF.

With regard to this clone: This sample also contains other DNA sequences that code for the same CDR3. This chain joins TRBV5-1 and TRBJ1-1; TRBD1 matches at 7 bases. The CDR3 covers 15 residues. Germline lookup yields CDR1 SGHRS and CDR2 YFSETQ. The V and J ends lost 4 bases and 0 bases, in that order; junction bases with no gene match: 6. The CDR3 DNA follows: TGCGCCAGCAGCCTAGGACAGGAAATGAACACTGAAGCTTTCTTT. Amino acid sequence: CASSLGQEMNTEAFF.